This paragraph covers one T cell receptor (beta chain) sequence. Its antigen is not identified. This CDR3 region has 14 residues. Germline V CDR1 and CDR2: SGHRS, YFSETQ. V gave up 4 bases and J gave up 7 bases, with 15 bases separating them. These data belong to a study of immune evolution from preneoplasia to lung adenocarcinoma. For the study at large: HLA loss of heterozygosity: over 5.5% AIS, about 15% MIA, roughly 35% ADC, none AAH.

Measured with immunoSEQ multiplex PCR; TCRdb has only the in-frame clones, and not every one. Found here are about 11,000 clones, about nine tenths of them singletons; the top ten hold about 3.7%. Study observations and caveats: From normal lung to invasive adenocarcinoma, top clone frequencies appeared to decrease. Later-stage lesions appeared to have more T cells, more diversity, less clonality.

Patient tissue came from resections in Japan or China, 2014–2017. The receptor comes from a person aged 65-85 years with invasive lung adenocarcinoma. V and J are TRBV5-1 and TRBJ2-1; D is ambiguous. The specimen was FFPE invasive lung adenocarcinoma tissue. CDR3 in amino acids: CASSRRPAANEQFF. CDR3 sequence (DNA): TGCGCCAGCAGCCGTCGCCCCGCGGCGAATGAGCAGTTCTTC.